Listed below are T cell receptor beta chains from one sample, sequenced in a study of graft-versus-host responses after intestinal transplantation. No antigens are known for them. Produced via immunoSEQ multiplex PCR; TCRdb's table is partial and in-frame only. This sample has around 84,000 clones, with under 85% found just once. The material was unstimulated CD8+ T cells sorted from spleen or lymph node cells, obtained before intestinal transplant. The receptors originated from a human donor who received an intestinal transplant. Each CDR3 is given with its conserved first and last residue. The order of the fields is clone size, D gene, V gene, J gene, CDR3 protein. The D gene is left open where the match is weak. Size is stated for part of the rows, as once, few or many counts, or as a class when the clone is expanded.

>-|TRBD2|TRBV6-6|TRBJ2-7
CASSGHAGVEQYF
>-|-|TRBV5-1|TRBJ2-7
CASSLAGAISYEQYF
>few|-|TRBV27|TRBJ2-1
CASSSGLWGNYNEQFF
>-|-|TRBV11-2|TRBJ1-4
CASSPQRDRNEKLFF
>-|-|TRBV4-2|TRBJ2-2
CASSQDSLGVTNTGELFF
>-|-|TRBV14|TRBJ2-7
CASSQGCHLWFYEQYF
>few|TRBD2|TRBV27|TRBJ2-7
CASSFSGIGYEQYF
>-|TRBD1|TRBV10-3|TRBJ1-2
CAISGGQGPANYGYTF
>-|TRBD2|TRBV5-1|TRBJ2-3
CASSLDPLTSGRTDTQYF
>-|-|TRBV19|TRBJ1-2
CASSIPRILGNYGYTF
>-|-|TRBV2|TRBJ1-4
CATRQPFNEKLFF
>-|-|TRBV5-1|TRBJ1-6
CASKTRQWPSPLHF
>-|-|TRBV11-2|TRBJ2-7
CASSLAWGDYEQYF
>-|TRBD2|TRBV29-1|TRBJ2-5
CSVGLAGGEETQYF
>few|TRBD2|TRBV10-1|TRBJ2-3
CASSRLATDTQYF
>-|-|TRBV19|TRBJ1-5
CASRPTRKSIQPQHF
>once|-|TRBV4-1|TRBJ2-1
CASSQSWAERKGTLYNEQFF
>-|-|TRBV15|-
CATSRGSVPSYEQYF
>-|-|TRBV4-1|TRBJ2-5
CASSQGHHGGYEYQETQYF
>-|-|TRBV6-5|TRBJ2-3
CASRKTGWGTDTQYF
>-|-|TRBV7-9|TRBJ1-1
CASSTQPEAFF
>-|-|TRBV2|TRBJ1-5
CASSEAGVYNQPQHF
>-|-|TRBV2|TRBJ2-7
CASSPWGGTYSYEQYF
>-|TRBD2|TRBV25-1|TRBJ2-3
CASSDLSFGGGRTDTQYF
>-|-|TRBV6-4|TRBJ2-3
CASSVDPRTDTQYF
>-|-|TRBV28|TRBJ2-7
CASADSAYEQYF
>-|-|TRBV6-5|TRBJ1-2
CASSYGGAYGYTF
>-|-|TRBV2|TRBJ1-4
CASSDHLVGEKLFF
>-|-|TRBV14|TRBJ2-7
CASSPGYEQYF
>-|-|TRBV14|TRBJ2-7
CASSQSGSSYEQYF
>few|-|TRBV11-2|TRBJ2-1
CASTWTEGGRDNEQFF
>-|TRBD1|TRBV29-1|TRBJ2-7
CSVGGYTRQGIVNYEQYF
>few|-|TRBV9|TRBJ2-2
CASSVGGWGAGELFF
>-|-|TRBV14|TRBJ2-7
CASSPSKNYEQYF
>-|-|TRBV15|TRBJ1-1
CATSRYLVRETEAFF
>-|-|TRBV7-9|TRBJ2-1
CASSLMGGEALIEQFF
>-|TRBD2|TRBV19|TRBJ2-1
CASRGGAGNEQFF
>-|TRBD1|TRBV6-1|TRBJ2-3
CASSSQGATDTQYF
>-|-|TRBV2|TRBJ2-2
CASSGLGGVGELFF
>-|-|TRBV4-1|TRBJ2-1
CASSQGTGDNEQFF
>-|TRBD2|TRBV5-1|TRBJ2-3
CASSLLAGGDTQYF
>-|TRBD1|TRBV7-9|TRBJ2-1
CASRSGTGRNEQFF